The present T cell receptor beta chain was sequenced within a study of CD8 T cells in Susac syndrome. The CDR3 totals 15 residues. Trimming took 0 bases from V and 4 from J; bases not matched to a gene: 1. Per germline, CDR1 MNHEY and CDR2 SMNVEV (reference sequence). RNA in amounts of about 0.5 to 1 ug was reverse transcribed with random hexamers. An immunoSEQ multiplex PCR amplified TCR beta CDR3 over 54 Vbeta and 13 Jbeta. TCRdb re-called the immunoSEQ multiplex PCR reads through MiXCR, storing one row per CDR3 protein. The table lists hundreds of thousands of distinct CDR3 sequences, roughly 90% of them singletons. Notes on this clonotype: Its antigen is unknown.

TEMRA cells were FACS-enriched and CD8+ and CD4+ T cells negatively isolated. The study, taken as a whole, reports: Acknowledgment was made by the study that its TCR sequencing and HLA analysis involved a relatively small number of individuals.

Source material: CD8+ T cells from PBMCs. J is TRBJ2-1 and V is TRBV27; 9 bases map to TRBD1. The receptor comes from a human donor with multiple sclerosis. CDR3 DNA sequence: TGTGCCAGCAGTTTATCGGGACAGGGTTACAATGAGCAGTTCTTC. Encoded protein: CASSLSGQGYNEQFF.